These 25 T cell receptor beta chains came from one sample sequenced in a study of blood T cells in healthy people across ages. Alongside a J-beta primer mix, a sample-barcoded 5' primer served in a second PCR lasting roughly 6 to 11 cycles. TCRdb called the 5' RACE reads again in MiXCR, with one record for every CDR3 protein. The table has about 780,000 distinct CDR3 sequences, about 42% seen once. Sequencing input: blood. The origin of the receptors is a man older than 75 in good health.

The rearrangement uses TRBV21-1 and TRBJ1-1; the table's D call TRBD1 went unverified against the DNA. TRBV21-1 is annotated as a pseudogene. This CDR3 contains 16 residues. The DNA of the CDR3 is TGTGCCGGCAGCAAAGGGGTACAGGGCGGCAGGACTGAAGCTTTCTTT. Residues: CAGSKGVQGGRTEAFF.

The gene calls are TRBV7-2 and TRBJ2-2; D may be TRBD2 (6 bases). Looked up from germline, CDR1 is SGHTA and CDR2 is FQGNSA. The CDR3 is made up of 12 amino acids. V shed 6 bases and J shed 7 bases, with 9 bases lying between them. The DNA for the CDR3 is TGTGCCAGCAGTCACGGGGGCGGGGAGCTGTTTTTT. It yields the protein CASSHGGGELFF. Filled out from reference TRBV7-2 and TRBJ2-2, the complete variable domain reads GAGVSQSPSNKVTEKGKDVELRCDPISGHTALYWYRQSLGQGLEFLIYFQGNSAPDKSGLPSDRFSAERTGGSVSTLTIQRTQQEDSAVYLCASSHGGGELFFGEGSRLTVL.

V is TRBV30 and J is TRBJ2-3; maybe TRBD1 (6 bases). CDR3 size: 11 residues. Germline CDR1 reads GTSNPN; CDR2 reads SVGIG (reference sequence). V lost 8 bases, J lost 6 bases, and 12 bases lay in between. CDR3 nucleotide sequence: TGTGCCGCCCAAAGGGGGGATACGCAGTATTTT. Residues: CAAQRGDTQYF.

The V gene is TRBV2, the J gene TRBJ2-3; 13 bases align to TRBD2. The germline V gene encodes CDR1 SNHLY and CDR2 FYNNEI. With V trimmed by 6 bases and J by 4 bases, 4 bases remained unmatched. This CDR3 spans 15 amino acids. CDR3 residues: CASRGLAGVADTQYF. The DNA for the CDR3 is TGTGCCAGCAGAGGACTAGCGGGAGTTGCAGATACGCAGTATTTT. The variable domain in full, with the rest retrieved from reference TRBV2 and TRBJ2-3, is EPEVTQTPSHQVTQMGQEVILRCVPISNHLYFYWYRQILGQKVEFLVSFYNNEISEKSEIFDDQFSVERPDGSNFTLKIRSTKLEDSAMYFCASRGLAGVADTQYFGPGTRLTVL.

The rearrangement uses TRBV7-9 and TRBJ1-4; the D gene is possibly TRBD1 (5 bases). Germline values: CDR1 SEHNR, CDR2 FQNEAQ (reference sequence). Trimming cost V 5 bases and J 7 bases, with 14 bases left between them. The CDR3 length is 14 residues. The CDR3 coding sequence is TGTGCCAGCAGCCCCCAGGGAGAGGGTGAAAAACTGTTTTTT. Residues: CASSPQGEGEKLFF. The full variable domain, with the rest looked up from reference TRBV7-9 and TRBJ1-4, is DTGVSQNPRHKITKRGQNVTFRCDPISEHNRLYWYRQTLGQGPEFLTYFQNEAQLEKSRLLSDRFSAERPKGSFSTLEIQRTEQGDSAMYLCASSPQGEGEKLFFGSGTQLSVL.

The chain employs TRBV20-1 and TRBJ2-7; D not certain. The DNA end favors TRBJ2-5, so the J call may be wrong. Germline CDR1 is DFQATT and CDR2 is SNEGSKA (reference sequence). There are 11 residues in the CDR3. Written as DNA, the CDR3 is TGCAGTGCTACACCTTTAGGGACCCAGTACTTC. Translated, it gives CSATPLGTQYF.

Details on this clonotype: A clone one base away is much larger, so this may be a read error. V and J are TRBV7-2 and TRBJ2-3, with D tentatively TRBD2 (6 bases). Trimming pared 1 base from V and 2 bases from J, leaving 10 bases between. Per the germline V gene, CDR1 is SGHTA and CDR2 is FQGNSA. This CDR3 has 15 amino acids. As DNA, the CDR3 is TGTGCCAGCAGCTTAGTAGCGGAGAACACAGATACGCAGTATTTT. Protein product: CASSLVAENTDTQYF.

The rearrangement links TRBV7-2 to TRBJ2-2; the D gene could be TRBD1 or TRBD2 (5 bases each). Trimming shortened V by 3 bases and J by 6 bases, and 17 bases separated the two germline ends. The CDR3 extends over 16 amino acids. Germline CDR1 is SGHTA and CDR2 is FQGNSA. The CDR3 is CASSLHRTRGAGELFF. Here the CDR3 DNA reads TGTGCCAGCAGCTTGCACCGGACCCGAGGGGCCGGGGAGCTGTTTTTT.

There are many counts of this clonotype. The chain joins TRBV27 to TRBJ2-1; D is uncertain. V shed 0 bases and J shed 1 base, with 13 bases lying between them. CDR3 length equals 17 residues. Germline V CDR1 and CDR2: MNHEY, SMNVEV (reference sequence). CDR3 nucleotides: TGTGCCAGCAGTTTATCGATAAAGAGTGGGTCCTACAATGAGCAGTTCTTC. It codes for CASSLSIKSGSYNEQFF.

A note on this clonotype: A much bigger clone sits one base away, suggesting this may be a read error. CDR3 amino acids: CSARGPGDSYEQYF. In DNA, the CDR3 is TGCAGTGCCCGAGGACCAGGGGATTCCTACGAGCAGTACTTC. The chain carries TRBV20-1 and TRBJ2-7, with D possibly matching TRBD1 (6 bases). Germline CDR1 and CDR2: DFQATT and SNEGSKA (reference sequence). The CDR3 sequence is 14 residues long. The ends were cut back, 6 bases at V and 1 base at J, with 16 bases in the middle.

The V call is TRBV20-1, the J call TRBJ2-3; D unclear. This CDR3 comprises 15 residues. Trimming left V 6 bases short and J 0 bases short, with 16 bases between. CDR1 is DFQATT and CDR2 is SNEGSKA in the germline V gene (reference sequence). For the CDR3, the DNA is TGCAGTGCCCCACCGCCAGCTACTAGCACAGATACGCAGTATTTT. It yields the protein CSAPPPATSTDTQYF.

The V and J genes are TRBV7-2 and TRBJ1-2; possibly TRBD1 for D (6 bases). The germline CDR1 and CDR2 sequences are SGHTA and FQGNSA. CDR3 length: 16 residues. V shed 1 base and J shed 2 bases, with 14 bases lying between them. The CDR3 spells CASSLVGGQMNYGYTF. The CDR3 region has the DNA TGTGCCAGCAGCTTAGTTGGGGGGCAGATGAACTATGGCTACACCTTC.

Notes on this clonotype: A junction boundary mismatches the germline segment, possibly from a read error. The genes are TRBV12-3 or TRBV12-4 and TRBJ2-5; 11 bases agree with TRBD2. This CDR3 region has 15 residues. The CDR3 sequence is CASRLAGGPYGEQYF. DNA of the CDR3: TGTGCCAGCAGGTTAGCGGGAGGGCCTTACGGGGAGCAGTACTTC.

This clonotype was recorded once. This chain joins TRBV6-6 and TRBJ2-7; the match to TRBD2 covers 12 bases. The CDR3 is made up of 16 amino acids. Losses at the gene ends were 0 bases for V and 4 bases for J; bases not matched to a gene: 4. Germline V lookup: CDR1 MNHNY, CDR2 SVGAGI (reference sequence). In nucleotides, the CDR3 is TGTGCCAGCAGTTACTCGAAGCTAGCGGGAGGGTACGAGCAGTACTTC. Protein: CASSYSKLAGGYEQYF.

This clonotype occurred many times. The chain recombines TRBV29-1 with TRBJ2-7; perhaps TRBD1 as D (6 bases). The CDR3 sequence is 13 residues long. V was clipped by 6 bases and J by 2 bases, with 14 bases between them. Germline V lookup: CDR1 SQVTM, CDR2 ANQGSEA. Here the CDR3 DNA reads TGCAGCGTCGGACAGACTGACCCCTACGAGCAGTACTTC. As protein: CSVGQTDPYEQYF.

In this sample, this clonotype turned up a few times. The rearrangement links TRBV10-3 to TRBJ1-4; D may be TRBD1 (6 bases). This CDR3 is built from 14 residues. CDR1 and CDR2 (germline): ENHRY, SYGVKD. Trimming removed 0 bases from V and 6 bases from J, with 8 bases in between. The CDR3, as DNA: TGTGCCATCAGTGAGTCTGGGGGCGATGAAAAACTGTTTTTT. Encoded protein: CAISESGGDEKLFF.

This clonotype was observed a few times. The chain couples TRBV28 to TRBJ2-1, with TRBD1 matching over 9 bases. V shed 5 bases, J shed 7 bases, and the junction held 15 bases outside the gene matches. The germline gives CDR1 MDHEN, CDR2 SYDVKM. The CDR3 contains 17 residues. CDR3 DNA: TGTGCCAGCAGTCATGGTGGGGCGGGACAGGGCCCAAATGAGCAGTTCTTC. Translated: CASSHGGAGQGPNEQFF. The full variable domain, rest sourced from reference TRBV28 and TRBJ2-1, is DVKVTQSSRYLVKRTGEKVFLECVQDMDHENMFWYRQDPGLGLRLIYFSYDVKMKEKGDIPEGYSVSREKKERFSLILESASTNQTSMYLCASSHGGAGQGPNEQFFGPGTRLTVL.

A remark on this clonotype: Mismatch with germline at one junction end may stem from a read error. The chain uses TRBV12-3 or TRBV12-4 and TRBJ2-3, with 9 bases that match TRBD2. CDR3 length equals 16 residues. CDR3 amino acids: CASSKAGSGSRDAQYF. The CDR3 nucleotides read TGTGCCAGCAGCAAGGCTGGTAGCGGGAGCCGAGATGCGCAGTATTTT.

The sample holds one count of this clonotype. The chain combines TRBV3-1 with TRBJ2-3; the D is unclear. The V gene lost 0 bases and the J gene lost 6 bases, with 13 bases spanning the gap. The CDR3 spans 15 residues. CDR1 LGHDT and CDR2 YNNKEL come from the germline V gene (reference sequence). Written as DNA, the CDR3 is TGTGCCAGCAGCCAAGATGGAACCGTTCGTGATACGCAGTATTTT. Translating it yields CASSQDGTVRDTQYF.

The chain joins TRBV12-3 or TRBV12-4 to TRBJ2-1; 9 bases fit TRBD2. V gave up 5 bases and J gave up 9 bases; unmatched junction bases: 11. CDR3 length: 15 residues. CDR3 sequence: CASSASSGTFAEQFF. CDR3 sequence (DNA): TGTGCCAGCAGTGCTTCTAGCGGGACGTTCGCTGAGCAGTTCTTC.

This clonotype came up many times. The chain recombines TRBV5-1 with TRBJ2-5; TRBD2 aligns across 11 bases. There are 14 residues in the CDR3. Germline CDR1 SGHRS, CDR2 YFSETQ. V dropped 2 bases and J dropped 4; count of bases not matched to a gene: 1. Here the CDR3 reads CASSFGLAGETQYF. The CDR3 DNA reads as TGCGCCAGCAGCTTTGGACTAGCGGGAGAGACCCAGTACTTC.

This clonotype came up a few times. V gene TRBV2 combines with J gene TRBJ2-3, with TRBD1 matching 10 bases. The CDR3 is made up of 15 amino acids. CDR1 is SNHLY, CDR2 FYNNEI, per germline. The V gene end was trimmed by 6 bases and the J gene end by 6 bases; junction bases not matched to a gene: 9. This chain's CDR3 is CASSRDRGWADTQYF. CDR3 bases: TGTGCCAGCAGCCGGGACAGGGGTTGGGCGGATACGCAGTATTTT.

The CDR3 reads CAISLAGGRNEQFF. In DNA, the CDR3 is TGTGCCATCAGTTTAGCGGGAGGCAGGAATGAGCAGTTCTTC. The chain recombines TRBV10-3 with TRBJ2-1; 10 bases agree with TRBD2. From germline, CDR1 is ENHRY and CDR2 SYGVKD. The CDR3 totals 14 residues. Germline trimming cut 5 bases from V and 7 bases from J; bases unmatched to any gene: 5.

Regarding this clonotype: A much larger clone lies one base from this, so it may be a read error. This chain connects TRBV2 to TRBJ1-1; 7 bases match TRBD1. CDR1 is SNHLY, CDR2 FYNNEI, per germline. The ends lost 4 bases at V and 4 bases at J; junction bases unmatched: 9. The CDR3 has 15 amino acids. The CDR3 DNA sequence: TGTGCCAGCAGTGGGCACAGGGGCGGGCGCACTGAAGCTTTCTTT. Amino acids: CASSGHRGGRTEAFF.

V usage is TRBV18 and J usage is TRBJ2-5, with D possibly being TRBD2 (5 bases). The CDR3 consists of 15 residues. Germline assignment: CDR1 KGHSH and CDR2 LQKENI. V was cut by 5 bases and J by 11 bases, with 24 bases left in between. This CDR3 is CASSVTAMGRNEQYF. In DNA form, the CDR3 reads TGTGCCAGCTCAGTCACAGCGATGGGGAGAAATGAGCAGTACTTC.